This TCR beta chain was observed in a study of cytomegalovirus exposure and HLA in healthy donors. Study-level results: A later analysis showed that HLA-associated TCR beta chains had undergone more clonal expansion than equally common others. Reported findings show TCR beta sequences accurately forecast HLA-A and HLA-B alleles in most subjects. Researchers catalogued some 160 TCR beta chains as cytomegalovirus-associated.

Primers for the PCR totalled 60 Vbeta and 13 Jbeta. Sequencing used immunoSEQ multiplex PCR; TCRdb keeps in-frame clones, though not all of them. The sample has 50,000 to 70,000 clones; roughly four fifths are singletons. A word on this clone: Its specificity is unknown.

Germline CDR1 is SGHNT and CDR2 is YYREEE (reference sequence). Trimming pared 0 bases from V and 7 bases from J, leaving 10 bases between. This CDR3 spans 13 amino acids. Unrecorded for this donor was the CMV serostatus. This chain uses TRBV5-4 with TRBJ1-2; D not certain. The receptor's source is a human donor in good health. The sample taken for sequencing was PBMCs. DNA for the CDR3: TGTGCCAGCAGCTTGGGCTCCGGGTTTGGCTACACCTTC. This encodes CASSLGSGFGYTF.